This section outlines one T cell receptor (beta chain) sequence together with its context. The record originates from a study of blood T cell repertoires in COVID-19. Some clones are missing from TCRdb's copy, which holds only in-frame ones; the method was immunoSEQ multiplex PCR. Here the sample spans around 300,000 clones, about nine tenths being singletons. Germline V gene lookup returns CDR1 SGHNT and CDR2 YENEEA. The CDR3 totals 14 residues. J gave up 2 bases and V 5 bases, and 2 bases lay outside the gene matches. The rearrangement links TRBV11-3 to TRBJ2-7, with TRBD1 matching 11 bases. Sequencing was done on a sample of peripheral blood. This clonotype was sampled from a man between 18 and 35 years old with active or convalescent COVID-19. The CDR3 sequence is CASSRDRGTYEQYF. The CDR3 nucleotides are TGTGCCAGCAGCCGGGACAGGGGGACCTACGAGCAGTACTTC.